This T cell receptor beta chain was sequenced for a study of cytomegalovirus exposure and HLA in healthy donors. Overall study results and limits: Rarity held for most TCR sequences, but there were some public TCRs that occurred in many donors. The classifier reportedly diagnosed cytomegalovirus status with high specificity and sensitivity. Segments of the TCR beta V type were, in most cases, productive about 87% or about 30% of the time in an earlier analysis.

CDR1 is MNHEY, CDR2 SMNVEV, per germline (reference sequence). J was trimmed by 5 bases and V by 6 bases; bases with no gene match: 6. CDR3 length equals 13 residues. Primers included in the PCR were 60 Vbeta and 13 Jbeta primers. Per the original methods: A later analysis counted 70 million to 85 million unique TCR beta chains, some 11 million shared. Method: immunoSEQ multiplex PCR; TCRdb's copy keeps in-frame clones and lacks some. Clone size and the V and J calls come from that table; the DNA yielded D and trimming. The sample gives 100,000 or so clones, about 16% of which show up once; over 0.65% is in the top ten. As concerns this clone: Its antigen remains unknown.

Specimen: PBMCs. The source of this sequence is a female donor in good health and CMV-seronegative. The gene calls are TRBV27 and TRBJ2-5; TRBD1 aligns across 7 bases. In DNA, the CDR3 is TGTGCCAGCAGCCCTAACAGGGGTGAGACCCAGTACTTC. Translating gives CASSPNRGETQYF.